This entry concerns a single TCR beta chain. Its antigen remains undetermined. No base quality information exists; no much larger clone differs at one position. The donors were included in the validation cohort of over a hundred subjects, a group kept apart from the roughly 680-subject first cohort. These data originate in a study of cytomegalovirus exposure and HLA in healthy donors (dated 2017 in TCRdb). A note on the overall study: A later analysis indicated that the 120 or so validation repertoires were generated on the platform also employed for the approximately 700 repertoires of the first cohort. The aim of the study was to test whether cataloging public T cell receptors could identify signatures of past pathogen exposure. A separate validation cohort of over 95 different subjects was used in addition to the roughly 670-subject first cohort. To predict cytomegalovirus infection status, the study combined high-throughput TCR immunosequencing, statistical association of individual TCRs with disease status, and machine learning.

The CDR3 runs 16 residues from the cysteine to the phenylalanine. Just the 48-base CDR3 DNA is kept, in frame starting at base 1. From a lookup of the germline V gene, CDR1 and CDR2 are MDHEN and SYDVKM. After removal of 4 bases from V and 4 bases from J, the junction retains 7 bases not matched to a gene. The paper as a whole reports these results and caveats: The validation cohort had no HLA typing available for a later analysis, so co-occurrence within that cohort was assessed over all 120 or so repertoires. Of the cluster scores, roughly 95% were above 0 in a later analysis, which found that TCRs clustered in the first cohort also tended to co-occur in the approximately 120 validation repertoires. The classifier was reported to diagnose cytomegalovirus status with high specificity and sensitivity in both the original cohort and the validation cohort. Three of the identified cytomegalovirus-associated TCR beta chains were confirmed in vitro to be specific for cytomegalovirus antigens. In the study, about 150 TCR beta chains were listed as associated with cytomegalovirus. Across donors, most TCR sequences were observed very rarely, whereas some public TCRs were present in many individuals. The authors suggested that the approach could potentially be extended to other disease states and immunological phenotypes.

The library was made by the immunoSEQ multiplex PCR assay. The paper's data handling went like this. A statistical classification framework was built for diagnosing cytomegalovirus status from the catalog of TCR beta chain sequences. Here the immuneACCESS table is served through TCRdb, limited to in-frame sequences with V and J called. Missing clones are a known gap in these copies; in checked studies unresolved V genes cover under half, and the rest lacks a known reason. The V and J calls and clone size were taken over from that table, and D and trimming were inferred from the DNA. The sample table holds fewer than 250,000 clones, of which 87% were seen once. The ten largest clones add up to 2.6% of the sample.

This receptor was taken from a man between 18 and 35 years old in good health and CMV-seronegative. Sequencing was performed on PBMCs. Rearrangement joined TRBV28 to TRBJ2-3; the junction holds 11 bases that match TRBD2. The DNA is TGTGCCAGCAGTTCCCATAGCGGGGGGGCCCCAGATACGCAGTATTTT. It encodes CASSSHSGGAPDTQYF.